What follows describes a single T cell receptor (beta chain). In the original analysis: Amplification of reference gene primers provided the estimated nucleated cell counts. The data were produced by immunoSEQ multiplex PCR, yet TCRdb's version contains in-frame clones alone and is incomplete. The DNA gave D and trimming, while V, J and clone size come from that table. Of over 200,000 clones listed, around nine tenths were seen once; the top ten hold less than 3%. This sample was taken from a study of blood T cell repertoires in COVID-19. The overall study: Donors in the United States, Italy and Spain gave samples during acute or convalescent COVID-19. Sample material is recorded as cDNA or gDNA derived from T cells, B-cell-depleted T cells, or PBMCs.

This TCR derives from a woman aged 55-70 years with acute or convalescent COVID-19. What was sequenced was peripheral blood.

The CDR3 nucleotides read TGTGCCAGCAGCTCAAGGACAGGGGTTAATCAGCCCCAGCATTTT. Encoded protein: CASSSRTGVNQPQHF. The rearrangement uses TRBV7-9 and TRBJ1-5; TRBD1 matches 9 bases. After removal of 4 bases from V and 4 bases from J, the junction contained 5 bases not matched to a gene. Germline V gene lookup returns CDR1 SEHNR and CDR2 FQNEAQ (reference sequence). This CDR3 is 15 amino acids long.